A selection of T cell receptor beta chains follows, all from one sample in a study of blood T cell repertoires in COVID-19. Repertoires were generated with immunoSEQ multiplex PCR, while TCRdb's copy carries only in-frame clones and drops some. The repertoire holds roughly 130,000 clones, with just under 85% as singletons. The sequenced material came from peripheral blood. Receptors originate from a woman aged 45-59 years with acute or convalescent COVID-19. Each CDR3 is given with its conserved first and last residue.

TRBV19	CASSVSAGRSQDGYTF
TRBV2	CASSGAGGNVGGYTF
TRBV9	CASSVGVAGELFF
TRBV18	CASSPRQVPSSYNEQFF
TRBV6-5	CASSSGRGGEAFF
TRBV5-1	CASSWTRPNEKLFF
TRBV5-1	CASSLDGTGENYGYTF
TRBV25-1	CASKGWGSGTEAFF
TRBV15	CATSSRTGTEKLFF
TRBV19	CASSIGPTGVTEAFF
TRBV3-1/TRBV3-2	CASSQDATSGVVDGELFF
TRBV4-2	CASSQERGLSGNTIYF
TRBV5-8	CASSRQGPGREAFF
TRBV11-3	CASSFLADNEQFF
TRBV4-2	CASSPPGTGGEQYF
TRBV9	CASSPRDNSPLHF
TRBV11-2	CASSLERGGSGYGYTF
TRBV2	CASRRRGVGVNSPLHF
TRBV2	CASSDEGGYGYTF
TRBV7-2	CASSLVGGGFVQPQHF
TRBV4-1	CASSQERGQVYGYTF
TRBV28	CASSPTGTPSGNEKLFF
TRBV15	CATSRDLTSYGYTF
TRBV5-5	CASSLDSLAGIEQFF
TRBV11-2	CASSLAGTNTGELFF